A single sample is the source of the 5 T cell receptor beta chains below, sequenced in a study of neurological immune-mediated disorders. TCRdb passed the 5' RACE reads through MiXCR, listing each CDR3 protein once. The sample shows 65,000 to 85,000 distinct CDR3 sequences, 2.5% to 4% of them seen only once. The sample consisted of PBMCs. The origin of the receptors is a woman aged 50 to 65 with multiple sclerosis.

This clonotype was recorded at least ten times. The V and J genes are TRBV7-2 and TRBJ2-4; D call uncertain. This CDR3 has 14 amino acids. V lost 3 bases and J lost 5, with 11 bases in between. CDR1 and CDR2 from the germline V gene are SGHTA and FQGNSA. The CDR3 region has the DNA TGTGCCAGCAGCTTGAAAGTAGGTCAAAACATTCAGTACTTC. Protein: CASSLKVGQNIQYF.

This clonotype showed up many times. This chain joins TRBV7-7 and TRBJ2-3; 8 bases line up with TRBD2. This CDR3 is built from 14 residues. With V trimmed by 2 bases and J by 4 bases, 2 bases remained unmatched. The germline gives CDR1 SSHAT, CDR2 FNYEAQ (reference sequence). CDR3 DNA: TGTGCCAGCAGCTTAAGGACTAGCTCAGATACGCAGTATTTT. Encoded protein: CASSLRTSSDTQYF.

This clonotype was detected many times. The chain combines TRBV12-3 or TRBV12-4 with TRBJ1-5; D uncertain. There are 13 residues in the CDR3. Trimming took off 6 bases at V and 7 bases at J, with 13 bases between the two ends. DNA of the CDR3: TGTGCCAGCAGCCTGATCGAGGCCCAGCCCCAGCATTTT. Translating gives CASSLIEAQPQHF.

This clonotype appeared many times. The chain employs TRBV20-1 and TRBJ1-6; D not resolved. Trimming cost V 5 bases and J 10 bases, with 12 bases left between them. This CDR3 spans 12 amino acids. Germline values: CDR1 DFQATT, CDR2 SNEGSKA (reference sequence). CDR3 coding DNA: TGCAGTGCTGGGTCCCTTGGGTCACCCCTCCACTTT. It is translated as CSAGSLGSPLHF.

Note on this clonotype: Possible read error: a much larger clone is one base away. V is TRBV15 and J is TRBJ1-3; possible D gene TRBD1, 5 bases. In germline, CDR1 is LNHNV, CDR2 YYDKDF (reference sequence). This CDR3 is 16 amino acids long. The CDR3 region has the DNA TGTGCCACCAGCAGAGACAACTCGGCGGGGGGAAAAACCATATATTTT. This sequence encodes CATSRDNSAGGKTIYF.